This T cell receptor (beta chain) was observed in a study of OX40 agonist ivuxolimab in advanced cancers. Study details: Each dose-escalation patient presented with hepatocellular carcinoma, melanoma, renal cell or head and neck cancer. It was permissible to have had prior anti-PD-1, anti-PD-L1 or anti-CTLA-4 therapy, and less than 45% had some. Study observations and caveats: Nonresponders included some who also had low normalized T-cell clonal expansion.

The repertoire was sequenced with immunoSEQ multiplex PCR; TCRdb's copy has only in-frame clones and lacks some. The sample has roughly 68,000 clones, more than 80% seen once; the top ten hold 14%. Concerning this clone itself: Its antigen is still unknown.

The CDR3 length is 15 residues. V dropped 4 bases and J dropped 5 bases, with 16 bases sitting between them. Per the germline V gene, CDR1 is SGHRS and CDR2 is YFSETQ. The chain links TRBV5-1 to TRBJ2-4, with a possible D match to TRBD2 (7 bases). The sequencing here drew on CD4+ or CD8+ T cells sorted from blood, taken in a trial of the OX40 agonist ivuxolimab. This TCR was recovered from an adult with an advanced solid tumor such as melanoma, head and neck, liver or kidney cancer. The DNA for the CDR3 is TGCGCCAGCAGCCCCCGGGGGGCCCCCCAAAACATTCAGTACTTC. This sequence encodes CASSPRGAPQNIQYF.